These T cell receptor beta chains were read from a single sample in a study of cytomegalovirus exposure and HLA in healthy donors. TCRdb keeps only in-frame clones here, not all; method: immunoSEQ multiplex PCR. The table has about 220,000 clones, 76% seen once. Material for sequencing was PBMCs. Receptors were obtained from a man younger than 35 in good health and CMV-seronegative. The CDR3 runs from the conserved cysteine through the conserved F or W. A D gene is named only where the DNA matches it firmly.

j_call	d_call	v_call	cdr3_nt	cdr3_aa
TRBJ2-7	TRBD1	TRBV6-1	TGTGCCAGCAGCCGGGACAGGGGGTACGAGCAGTACTTC	CASSRDRGYEQYF
TRBJ1-4	NA	TRBV9	TGTGCCAGCAGCGTAGACGGCGGGGGCAGCTCTAATGAAAAACTGTTTTTT	CASSVDGGGSSNEKLFF
TRBJ2-2	TRBD1	TRBV7-9	TGTGCCAGCAGCCGACGGGACAGGGGGCCCGGGGAGCTGTTTTTT	CASSRRDRGPGELFF
TRBJ2-7	TRBD1	TRBV18	TGTGCCAGCTCACCACTGGTCCAGGACAGGGACAACGAGCAGTACTTC	CASSPLVQDRDNEQYF
TRBJ2-7	TRBD2	TRBV4-1	TGCGCCAGCAGCCCCAGTGCGGGAGTTTTCGAGCAGTACTTC	CASSPSAGVFEQYF
TRBJ2-2	TRBD1	TRBV12-5	TGTGCTAGTGGATCCGGGACAGGGGGCGTGCACGGGGAGCTGTTTTTT	CASGSGTGGVHGELFF
TRBJ1-2	TRBD1	TRBV10-3	TGTGCCATCAGTGAGACAGGGGGAACTGGCTACACCTTC	CAISETGGTGYTF
TRBJ2-3	TRBD1	TRBV6-4	TGTGCCAGCAGCGAGGGTACGGGACAGGGGGCAGATATGCAGTATTTT	CASSEGTGQGADMQYF
TRBJ2-1	TRBD1	TRBV28	TGTGCCAGCAGTTCCGCAGGGGGTAATCCATCCTACAATGAGCAGTTCTTC	CASSSAGGNPSYNEQFF
TRBJ2-7	TRBD1	TRBV28	TGTGCCAGCAGGCCTCAACCGGGACAGGGGTCCTACGAGCAGTACTTC	CASRPQPGQGSYEQYF
TRBJ1-3	NA	TRBV4-1	TGCGCCAGCAGCCAACCTCCGAGGGGAGGGGGAAACACCATATATTTT	CASSQPPRGGGNTIYF